Listed here are 5 T cell receptor beta chains from one sample, sequenced in a study of CD8 T cells in ankylosing spondylitis. Using its own MiXCR run on the 5' RACE reads, TCRdb lists one record per CDR3 protein. Of 200,000 or so distinct CDR3 sequences listed, 10% to 15% are singletons. Sequencing input: blood, either unsorted or a sorted T cell fraction (not recorded which). The receptors originated from a female donor with ankylosing spondylitis or in good health (not recorded which).

This clonotype was counted at least ten times. The rearrangement joins TRBV2 to TRBJ2-7, with 7 bases aligning to TRBD2. CDR3 length: 15 amino acids. V dropped 2 bases and J dropped 0; count of bases not matched to a gene: 4. CDR1 and CDR2 from the germline V gene are SNHLY and FYNNEI. CDR3 bases: TGTGCCAGCAGTGAATGGAGGGAGGGCTCCTACGAGCAGTACTTC. Encoded protein: CASSEWREGSYEQYF.

This clonotype occurred many times. In DNA form, the CDR3 reads TGTGCCAGCCTCCTGCAGGGAGGTACGCAGTATTTT. This codes for CASLLQGGTQYF. The genes are TRBV2 and TRBJ2-3; D possibly corresponds to TRBD2 (6 bases). The V and J ends lost 8 bases and 8 bases respectively, with 14 bases between them. Germline-derived CDR1 and CDR2 are SNHLY and FYNNEI. CDR3 length: 12 amino acids.

This clonotype showed up many times. DNA of the CDR3: TGTGCCAGCAGTGGGGGGGGGGCTGGCAATCAGCCCCAGCATTTT. This translates into CASSGGGAGNQPQHF. The V and J genes are TRBV12-3 or TRBV12-4 and TRBJ1-5; possibly TRBD1 for D (6 bases). Trimming removed 5 bases at V and 2 bases at J, with 13 bases between. CDR3 length equals 15 residues.

In this sample, this clonotype turned up many times. The chain has TRBV24-1 and TRBJ2-5; the D gene could be TRBD1 or TRBD2 (5 bases each). CDR1 is KGHDR, CDR2 SFDVKD, per germline. The CDR3 sequence is 16 residues long. Trimming took 0 bases from V and 2 from J, leaving 12 bases between them. The CDR3 sequence: CATSDLAFGGQETQYF. In nucleotides, the CDR3 is TGTGCCACCAGTGATTTGGCGTTTGGGGGTCAAGAGACCCAGTACTTC.

The genes are TRBV20-1 and TRBJ2-2; 8 bases agree with TRBD1. Germline CDR1 reads DFQATT; CDR2 reads SNEGSKA (reference sequence). V was clipped by 0 bases and J by 2 bases; unmatched bases: 8. The CDR3 is made up of 17 amino acids. Here the CDR3 DNA reads TGCAGTGCTAGAGACCCAATGGGACAGGCAAACACCGGGGAGCTGTTTTTT. Its translation is CSARDPMGQANTGELFF.